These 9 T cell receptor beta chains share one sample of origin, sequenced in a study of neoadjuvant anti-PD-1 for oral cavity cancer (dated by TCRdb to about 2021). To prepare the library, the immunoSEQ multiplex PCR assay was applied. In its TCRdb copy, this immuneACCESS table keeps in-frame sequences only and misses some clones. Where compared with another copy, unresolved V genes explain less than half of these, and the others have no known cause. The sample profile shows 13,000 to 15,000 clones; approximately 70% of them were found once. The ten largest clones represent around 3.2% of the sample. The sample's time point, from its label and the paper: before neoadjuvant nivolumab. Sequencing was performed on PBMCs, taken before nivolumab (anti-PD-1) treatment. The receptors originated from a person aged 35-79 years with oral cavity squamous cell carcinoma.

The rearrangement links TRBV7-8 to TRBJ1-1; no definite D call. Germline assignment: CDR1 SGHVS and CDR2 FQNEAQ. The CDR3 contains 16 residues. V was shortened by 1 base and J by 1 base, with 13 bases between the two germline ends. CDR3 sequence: CASSLVYRRANTEAFF. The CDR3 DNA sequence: TGTGCCAGCAGCTTAGTCTATAGGCGGGCGAACACTGAAGCTTTCTTT.

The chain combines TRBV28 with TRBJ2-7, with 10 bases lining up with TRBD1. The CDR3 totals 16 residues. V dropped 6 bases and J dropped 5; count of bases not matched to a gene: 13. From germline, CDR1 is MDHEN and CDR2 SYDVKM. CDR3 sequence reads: CASSPPLGTGAHEQYF. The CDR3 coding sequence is TGTGCCAGCAGCCCCCCGCTTGGGACAGGGGCCCACGAGCAGTACTTC.

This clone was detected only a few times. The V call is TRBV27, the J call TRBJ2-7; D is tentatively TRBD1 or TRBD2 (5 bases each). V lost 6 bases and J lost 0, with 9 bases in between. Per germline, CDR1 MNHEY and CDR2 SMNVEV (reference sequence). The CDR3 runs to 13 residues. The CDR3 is CASSGDVSYEQYF. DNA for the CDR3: TGTGCCAGCAGCGGGGACGTCTCCTACGAGCAGTACTTC.

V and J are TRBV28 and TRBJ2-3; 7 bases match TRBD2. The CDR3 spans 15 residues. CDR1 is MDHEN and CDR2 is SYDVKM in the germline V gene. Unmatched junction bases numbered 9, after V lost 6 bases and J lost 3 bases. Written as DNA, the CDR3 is TGTGCCAGCAGCCCCTTCGGGCGGGGGACAGATACGCAGTATTTT. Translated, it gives CASSPFGRGTDTQYF.

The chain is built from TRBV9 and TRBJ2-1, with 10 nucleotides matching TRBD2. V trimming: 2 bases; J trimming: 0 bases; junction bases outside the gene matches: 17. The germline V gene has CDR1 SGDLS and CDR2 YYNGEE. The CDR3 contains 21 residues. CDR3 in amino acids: CASSVRGTSAFYRSSYNEQFF. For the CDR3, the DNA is TGTGCCAGCAGCGTTCGAGGGACTAGCGCCTTTTACCGGAGCTCCTACAATGAGCAGTTCTTC.

The CDR3 loop is CASKGQGAEAFF. In nucleotides, the CDR3 is TGTGCCAGCAAAGGACAGGGGGCTGAAGCTTTCTTT. This chain joins TRBV2 and TRBJ1-1, with 10 bases aligning to TRBD1. The CDR3 runs to 12 residues. Germline values: CDR1 SNHLY, CDR2 FYNNEI. Unmatched junction bases numbered 2, after V lost 7 bases and J lost 6 bases.

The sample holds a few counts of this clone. The CDR3 reads CASSKTSGRNEQFF. In DNA form, the CDR3 reads TGCGCCAGCAGCAAGACTAGCGGGAGAAATGAGCAGTTCTTC. J is TRBJ2-1 and V is TRBV10-1, with TRBD2 matching 12 bases. Germline V gene lookup returns CDR1 WNHNN and CDR2 SYGVQD (reference sequence). The CDR3 is 14 amino acids. V shed 6 bases and J 7 bases; nucleotides not matched to a gene: 4.

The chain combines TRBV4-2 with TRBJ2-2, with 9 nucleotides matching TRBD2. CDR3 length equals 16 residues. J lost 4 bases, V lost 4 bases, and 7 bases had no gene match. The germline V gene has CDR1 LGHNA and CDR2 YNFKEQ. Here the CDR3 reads CASSRPAGGTTGELFF. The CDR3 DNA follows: TGTGCCAGCAGCCGTCCGGCGGGGGGGACCACCGGGGAGCTGTTTTTT.

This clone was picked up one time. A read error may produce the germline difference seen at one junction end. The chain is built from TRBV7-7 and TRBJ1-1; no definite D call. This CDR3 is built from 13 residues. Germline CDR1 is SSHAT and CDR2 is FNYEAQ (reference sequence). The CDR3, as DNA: TGTGCTAGCAGCGAACAGACGAACACTGAAGCTTTCTTT. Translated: CASSEQTNTEAFF.